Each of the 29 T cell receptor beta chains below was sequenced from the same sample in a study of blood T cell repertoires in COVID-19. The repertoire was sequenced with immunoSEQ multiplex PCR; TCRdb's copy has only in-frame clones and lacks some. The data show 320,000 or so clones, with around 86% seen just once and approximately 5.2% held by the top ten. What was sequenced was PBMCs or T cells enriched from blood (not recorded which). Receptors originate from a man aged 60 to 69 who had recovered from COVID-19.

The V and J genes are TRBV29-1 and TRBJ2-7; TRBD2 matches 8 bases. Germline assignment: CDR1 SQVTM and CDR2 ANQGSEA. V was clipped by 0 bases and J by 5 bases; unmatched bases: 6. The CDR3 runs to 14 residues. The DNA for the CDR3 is TGCAGCGTTGAAGACACGGGAGGGGTGGACGAGCAGTACTTC. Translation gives CSVEDTGGVDEQYF.

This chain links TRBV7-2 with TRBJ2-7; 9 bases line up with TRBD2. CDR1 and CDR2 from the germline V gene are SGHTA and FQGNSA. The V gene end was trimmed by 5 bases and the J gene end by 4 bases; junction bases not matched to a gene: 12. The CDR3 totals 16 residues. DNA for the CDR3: TGTGCCAGCAGCAAACTGGTTAGCGGGAGTCGGTACGAGCAGTACTTC. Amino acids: CASSKLVSGSRYEQYF. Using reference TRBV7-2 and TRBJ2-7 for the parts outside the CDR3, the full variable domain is GAGVSQSPSNKVTEKGKDVELRCDPISGHTALYWYRQSLGQGLEFLIYFQGNSAPDKSGLPSDRFSAERTGGSVSTLTIQRTQQEDSAVYLCASSKLVSGSRYEQYFGPGTRLTVT.

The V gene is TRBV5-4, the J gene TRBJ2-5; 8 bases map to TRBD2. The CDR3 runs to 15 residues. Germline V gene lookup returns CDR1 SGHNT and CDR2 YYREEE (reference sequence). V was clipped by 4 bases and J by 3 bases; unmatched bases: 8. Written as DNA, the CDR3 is TGTGCCAGCAGCCTGCTAGCGGGTACGAAAGAGACCCAGTACTTC. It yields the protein CASSLLAGTKETQYF.

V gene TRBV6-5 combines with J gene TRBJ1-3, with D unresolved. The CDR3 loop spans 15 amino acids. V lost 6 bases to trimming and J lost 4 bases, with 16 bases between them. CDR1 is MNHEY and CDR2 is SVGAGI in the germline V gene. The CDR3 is CASRPDPRSGNTIYF. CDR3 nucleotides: TGTGCCAGCAGGCCTGATCCTCGGAGCGGAAACACCATATATTTT.

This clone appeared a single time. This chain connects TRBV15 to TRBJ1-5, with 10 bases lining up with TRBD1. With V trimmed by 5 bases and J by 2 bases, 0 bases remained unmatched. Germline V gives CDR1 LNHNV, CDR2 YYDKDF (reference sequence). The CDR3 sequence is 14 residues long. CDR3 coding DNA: TGTGCCACCAGCGGGACAGGGGGCAATCAGCCCCAGCATTTT. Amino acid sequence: CATSGTGGNQPQHF.

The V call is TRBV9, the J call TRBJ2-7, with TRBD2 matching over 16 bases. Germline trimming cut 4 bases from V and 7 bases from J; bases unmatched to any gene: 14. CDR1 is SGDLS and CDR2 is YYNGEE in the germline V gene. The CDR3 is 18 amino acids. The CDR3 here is CASSTGLAGGPLSWEQYF. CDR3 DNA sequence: TGTGCCAGCAGCACGGGACTAGCGGGAGGGCCGTTGTCCTGGGAGCAGTACTTC.

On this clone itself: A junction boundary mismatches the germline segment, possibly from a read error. The CDR3 DNA reads as TGTGCCAGCTCACCTAACCTAGCGGGAGGGAATGAGCAGCTCTTC. Translated: CASSPNLAGGNEQLF. The rearrangement links TRBV18 to TRBJ2-1; 12 bases are shared with TRBD2. The CDR3 has 15 residues. Germline V lookup: CDR1 KGHSH, CDR2 LQKENI.

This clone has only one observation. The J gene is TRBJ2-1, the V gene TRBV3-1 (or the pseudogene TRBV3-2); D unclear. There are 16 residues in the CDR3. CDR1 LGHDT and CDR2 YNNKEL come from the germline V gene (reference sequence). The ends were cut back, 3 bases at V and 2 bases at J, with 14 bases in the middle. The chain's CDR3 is CASSQMRALPYNEQFF. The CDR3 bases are TGTGCCAGCAGCCAGATGCGCGCCCTGCCCTACAATGAGCAGTTCTTC.

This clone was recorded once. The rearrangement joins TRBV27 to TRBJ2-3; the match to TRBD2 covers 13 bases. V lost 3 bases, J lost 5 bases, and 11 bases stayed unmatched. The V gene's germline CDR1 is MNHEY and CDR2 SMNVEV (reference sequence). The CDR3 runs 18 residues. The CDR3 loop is CASSFLPGLAGYEDTQYF. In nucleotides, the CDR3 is TGTGCCAGCAGTTTCCTACCGGGACTAGCGGGATATGAAGATACGCAGTATTTT.

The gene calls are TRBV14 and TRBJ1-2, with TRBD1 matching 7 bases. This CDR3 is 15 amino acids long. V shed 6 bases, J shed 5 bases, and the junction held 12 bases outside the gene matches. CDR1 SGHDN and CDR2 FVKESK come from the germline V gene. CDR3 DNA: TGTGCCAGCAGTCACACTTATGGACAGGTGTATGGCTACACCTTC. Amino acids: CASSHTYGQVYGYTF.

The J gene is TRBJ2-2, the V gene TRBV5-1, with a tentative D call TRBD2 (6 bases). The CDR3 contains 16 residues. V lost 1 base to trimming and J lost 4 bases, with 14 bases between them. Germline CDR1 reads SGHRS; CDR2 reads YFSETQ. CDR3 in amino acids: CASSLSPEGGTGELFF. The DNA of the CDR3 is TGCGCCAGCAGCTTGTCACCCGAGGGAGGCACCGGGGAGCTGTTTTTT.

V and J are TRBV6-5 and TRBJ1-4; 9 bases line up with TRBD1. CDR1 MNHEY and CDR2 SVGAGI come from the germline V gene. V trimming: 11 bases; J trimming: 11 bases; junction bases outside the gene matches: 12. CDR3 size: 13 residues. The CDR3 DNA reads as TGTGCCCCCAACTCGGGACAGGGAGGGAAACTGTTTTTT. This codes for CAPNSGQGGKLFF.

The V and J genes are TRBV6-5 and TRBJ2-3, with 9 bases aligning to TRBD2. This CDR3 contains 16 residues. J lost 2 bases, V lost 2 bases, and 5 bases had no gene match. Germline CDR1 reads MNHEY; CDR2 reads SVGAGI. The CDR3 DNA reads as TGTGCCAGCAGTTACCTCCCTAGCGGGAACACAGATACGCAGTATTTT. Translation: CASSYLPSGNTDTQYF.

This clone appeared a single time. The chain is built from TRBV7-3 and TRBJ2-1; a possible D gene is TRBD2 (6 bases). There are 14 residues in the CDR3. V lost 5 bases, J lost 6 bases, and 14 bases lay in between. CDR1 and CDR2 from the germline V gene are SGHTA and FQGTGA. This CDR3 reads CASSEEGWANEQFF. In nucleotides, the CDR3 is TGTGCCAGCAGCGAGGAGGGATGGGCCAATGAGCAGTTCTTC. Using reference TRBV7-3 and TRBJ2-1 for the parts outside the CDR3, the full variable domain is GAGVSQTPSNKVTEKGKYVELRCDPISGHTALYWYRQSLGQGPEFLIYFQGTGAADDSGLPNDRFFAVRPEGSVSTLKIQRTERGDSAVYLCASSEEGWANEQFFGPGTRLTVL.

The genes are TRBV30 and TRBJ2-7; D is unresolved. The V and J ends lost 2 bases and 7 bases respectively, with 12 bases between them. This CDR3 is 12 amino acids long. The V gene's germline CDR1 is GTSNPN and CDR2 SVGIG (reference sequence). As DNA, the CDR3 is TGTGCCTGGAGTCTCTCCGCGGTGGAGCAGTACTTC. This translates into CAWSLSAVEQYF.

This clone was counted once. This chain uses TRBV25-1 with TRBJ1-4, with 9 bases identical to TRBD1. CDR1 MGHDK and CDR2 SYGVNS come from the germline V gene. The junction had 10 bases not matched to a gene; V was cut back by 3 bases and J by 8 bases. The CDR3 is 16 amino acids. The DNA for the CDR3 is TGTGCCAGCAGTGACCCCCAGGGGACAGGGAACGAAAAACTGTTTTTT. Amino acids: CASSDPQGTGNEKLFF.

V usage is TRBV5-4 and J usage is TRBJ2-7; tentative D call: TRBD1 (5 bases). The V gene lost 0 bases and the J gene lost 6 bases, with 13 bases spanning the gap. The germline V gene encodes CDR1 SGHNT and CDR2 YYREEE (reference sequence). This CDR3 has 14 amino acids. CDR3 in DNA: TGTGCCAGCAGCTTGGCCAGGGCAGGGTCCGAGCAGTACTTC. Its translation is CASSLARAGSEQYF.

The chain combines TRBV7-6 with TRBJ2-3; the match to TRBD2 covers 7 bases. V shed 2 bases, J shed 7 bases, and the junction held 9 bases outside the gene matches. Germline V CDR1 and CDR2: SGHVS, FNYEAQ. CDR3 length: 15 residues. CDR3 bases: TGTGCCAGCAGCTTAAATACGGGGGGAACTTATACGCAGTATTTT. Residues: CASSLNTGGTYTQYF.

CDR3 in DNA: TGTGCCAGCAGTGAACGGGACACCGCCGGCTACACCTTC. Translation gives CASSERDTAGYTF. The chain combines TRBV28 with TRBJ1-2; a possible D gene is TRBD1 (6 bases). This CDR3 contains 13 residues. The germline gives CDR1 MDHEN, CDR2 SYDVKM. Trimming shortened V by 5 bases and J by 8 bases, and 15 bases separated the two germline ends.

CDR3 DNA: TGCGCCAGCAGCGCTGGGGACAGCCCTTTTTCACCCCTCCACTTT. The encoded protein is CASSAGDSPFSPLHF. The J gene is TRBJ1-6, the V gene TRBV5-1, with 7 bases that match TRBD1. With 4 bases clipped from V and 9 bases from J, the junction kept 10 bases outside the gene matches. The CDR3 sequence is 15 residues long. The germline gives CDR1 SGHRS, CDR2 YFSETQ.

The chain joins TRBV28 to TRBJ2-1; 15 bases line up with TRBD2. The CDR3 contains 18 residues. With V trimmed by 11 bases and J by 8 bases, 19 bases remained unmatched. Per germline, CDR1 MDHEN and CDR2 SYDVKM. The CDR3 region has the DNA TGTGCCTCTATCACCGGTGGGACTAGCGGGAGGCCGGGCTATGAGCAGTTCTTC. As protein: CASITGGTSGRPGYEQFF.

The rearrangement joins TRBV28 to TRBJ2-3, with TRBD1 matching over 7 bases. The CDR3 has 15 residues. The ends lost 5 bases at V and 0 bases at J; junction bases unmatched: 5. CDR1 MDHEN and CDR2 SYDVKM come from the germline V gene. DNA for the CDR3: TGTGCCAGCAGTAAGACAGGGTCAAGCACAGATACGCAGTATTTT. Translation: CASSKTGSSTDTQYF.

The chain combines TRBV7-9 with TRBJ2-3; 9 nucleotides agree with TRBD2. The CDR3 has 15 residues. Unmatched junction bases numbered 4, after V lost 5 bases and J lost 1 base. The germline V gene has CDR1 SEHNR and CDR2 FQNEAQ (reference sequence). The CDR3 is CASSLGLAGTDTQYF. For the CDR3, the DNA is TGTGCCAGCAGCCTGGGACTAGCCGGCACAGATACGCAGTATTTT.

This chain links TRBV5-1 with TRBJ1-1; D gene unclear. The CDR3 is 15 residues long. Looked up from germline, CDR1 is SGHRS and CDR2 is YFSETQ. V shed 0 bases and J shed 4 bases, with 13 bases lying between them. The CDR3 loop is CASSLVGVEGTEAFF. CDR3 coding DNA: TGCGCCAGCAGCTTGGTTGGGGTGGAGGGCACTGAAGCTTTCTTT.

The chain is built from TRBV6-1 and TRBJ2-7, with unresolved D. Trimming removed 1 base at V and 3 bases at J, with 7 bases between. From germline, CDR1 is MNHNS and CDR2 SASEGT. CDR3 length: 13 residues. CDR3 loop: CASSEGQFYEQYF. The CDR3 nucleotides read TGTGCCAGCAGTGAAGGGCAATTCTACGAGCAGTACTTC.

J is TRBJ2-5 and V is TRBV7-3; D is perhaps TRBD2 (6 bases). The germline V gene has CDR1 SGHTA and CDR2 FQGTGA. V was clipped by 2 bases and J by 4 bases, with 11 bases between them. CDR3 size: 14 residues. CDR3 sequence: CASSLLSGGETQYF. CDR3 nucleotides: TGTGCCAGCAGCTTACTGTCCGGGGGAGAGACCCAGTACTTC.

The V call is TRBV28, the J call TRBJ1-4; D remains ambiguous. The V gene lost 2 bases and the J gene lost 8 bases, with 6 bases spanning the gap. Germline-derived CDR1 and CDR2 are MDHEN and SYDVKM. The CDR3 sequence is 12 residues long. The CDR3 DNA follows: TGTGCCAGCAGTTTAGGGCTCGAAAAACTGTTTTTT. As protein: CASSLGLEKLFF.

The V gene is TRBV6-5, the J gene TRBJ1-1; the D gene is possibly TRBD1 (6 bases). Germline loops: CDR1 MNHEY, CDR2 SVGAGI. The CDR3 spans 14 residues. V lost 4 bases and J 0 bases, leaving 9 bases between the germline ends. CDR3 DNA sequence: TGTGCCAGCAGTTCCAGGGGATTGAACACTGAAGCTTTCTTT. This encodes CASSSRGLNTEAFF.

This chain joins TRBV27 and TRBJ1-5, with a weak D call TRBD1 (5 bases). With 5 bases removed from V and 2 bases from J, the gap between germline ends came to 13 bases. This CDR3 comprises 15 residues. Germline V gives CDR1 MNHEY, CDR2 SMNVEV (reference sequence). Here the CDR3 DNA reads TGTGCCAGCAGTGCGGGGGGGATTCGCAATCAGCCCCAGCATTTT. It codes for CASSAGGIRNQPQHF.